The 32 T cell receptor beta chains below all came from one sample that was sequenced in a study of a mutant IDH1 vaccine in newly diagnosed glioma. Only in-frame clones appear in the TCRdb table, and some are missing; sequencing was by immunoSEQ multiplex PCR. The sample yields tens of thousands of clones, 76% seen once. The time point: week 35, safety follow-up. A single vaccine dose contained 300 ug of mutant IDH1 20-mer peptide, and topical imiquimod was used with it. Their specific antigens are unknown. The sequencing here drew on PBMCs, taken from a glioma patient whose treatment included an IDH1 peptide vaccine. The receptors here all came from a man aged 35-49 years with glioma.

The V and J genes are TRBV19 and TRBJ2-1; 9 bases match TRBD1. Germline CDR1 LNHDA, CDR2 SQIVND (reference sequence). The CDR3 runs to 15 residues. V trimming: 11 bases; J trimming: 7 bases; junction bases outside the gene matches: 15. The DNA for the CDR3 is TGTGCCGTAAGCGACCCGGGACAGGGTACGAATGAGCAGTTCTTC. This sequence encodes CAVSDPGQGTNEQFF.

The V call is TRBV4-3, the J call TRBJ1-1; TRBD1 agrees at 11 bases. The CDR3 runs to 14 residues. Trimming removed 0 bases from V and 11 bases from J; junction bases left unmatched: 5. Germline assignment: CDR1 LGHNA and CDR2 YSLEER. The CDR3 nucleotides read TGCGCCAGCAGCCAAGATCGGGGGGACAGGGGGGCTTTCTTT. Translation: CASSQDRGDRGAFF.

The chain links TRBV2 to TRBJ2-2; 7 nucleotides align to TRBD2. The CDR3 spans 16 residues. With 10 bases clipped from V and 0 bases from J, the junction kept 11 bases outside the gene matches. The germline V gene encodes CDR1 SNHLY and CDR2 FYNNEI. CDR3 in amino acids: CAIYGGLGTNTGELFF. The CDR3 coding sequence is TGTGCCATCTATGGAGGACTAGGGACGAACACCGGGGAGCTGTTTTTT.

This clone was counted only a few times. The chain has TRBV18 and TRBJ1-2, with a tentative D call TRBD1 (5 bases). There are 18 residues in the CDR3. Between the trimmed V and J ends, which lost 3 bases and 0 bases, there was a span of 20 bases. Germline V gene lookup returns CDR1 KGHSH and CDR2 LQKENI. The CDR3 sequence is CASSPPGRPVEANYGYTF. The CDR3 coding sequence is TGTGCCAGCTCACCTCCGGGACGCCCGGTGGAGGCTAACTATGGCTACACCTTC.

This rearrangement joins TRBV6-6 to TRBJ2-7; no reliable D call. The V gene's germline CDR1 is MNHNY and CDR2 SVGAGI (reference sequence). The CDR3 consists of 14 residues. Trimming removed 2 bases at V and 1 base at J, with 9 bases between. CDR3 sequence (DNA): TGTGCCAGCAGTTACCCGGGCGGATCCTACGAGCAGTACTTC. This sequence encodes CASSYPGGSYEQYF.

The chain has TRBV7-2 and TRBJ1-5; no clear D. From germline, CDR1 is SGHTA and CDR2 FQGNSA. CDR3 size: 14 residues. V lost 3 bases and J lost 6, with 12 bases in between. CDR3 residues: CASSFRGRIQPQHF. CDR3 DNA: TGTGCCAGCAGCTTTCGTGGGCGCATTCAGCCCCAGCATTTT.

This chain connects TRBV7-6 to TRBJ1-1, with 8 bases that match TRBD1. This CDR3 is 15 amino acids long. The germline CDR1 and CDR2 sequences are SGHVS and FNYEAQ. Trimming took 0 bases from V and 2 from J; bases not matched to a gene: 2. As DNA, the CDR3 is TGTGCCAGCAGCTTAGCAGGACAGGGAAACACTGAAGCTTTCTTT. It translates to CASSLAGQGNTEAFF.

The chain recombines TRBV6-1 with TRBJ2-3, with D possibly matching TRBD2 (5 bases). CDR3 size: 15 residues. Trimming took 5 bases from V and 6 from J, leaving 18 bases between them. Germline-derived CDR1 and CDR2 are MNHNS and SASEGT. CDR3 amino acids: CASSNLRGGWDTQYF. DNA of the CDR3: TGTGCCAGCAGTAACCTTCGAGGAGGCTGGGATACGCAGTATTTT.

The chain carries TRBV6-1 and TRBJ1-1; the D is unclear. The CDR3 consists of 13 residues. V lost 5 bases, J lost 3 bases, and 10 bases lay in between. CDR1 is MNHNS and CDR2 is SASEGT in the germline V gene. For the CDR3, the DNA is TGTGCCAGCAGTCACCGCGGGGACACTGAAGCTTTCTTT. Protein sequence: CASSHRGDTEAFF.

This clone was seen just once. The chain couples TRBV2 to TRBJ2-1; possibly TRBD1 for D (6 bases). The germline V gene has CDR1 SNHLY and CDR2 FYNNEI. V was pared by 6 bases and J by 4 bases, with 10 bases between. The CDR3 loop spans 13 amino acids. The CDR3 region is CASRPDSYNEQFF. The CDR3, as DNA: TGTGCCAGCAGGCCGGACAGTTACAATGAGCAGTTCTTC.

This clone came up a few times. V gene TRBV18 combines with J gene TRBJ1-2; no firm D call. The germline CDR1 and CDR2 sequences are KGHSH and LQKENI. V was shortened by 6 bases and J by 2 bases, with 10 bases between the two germline ends. The CDR3 is made up of 13 amino acids. CDR3 amino acids: CASSSRGNYGYTF. CDR3 bases: TGTGCCAGCTCCTCCCGAGGAAACTATGGCTACACCTTC.

In its sample, this clone is medium-sized. The J gene is TRBJ2-3, the V gene TRBV6-4, with D possibly TRBD2 on 6 matching bases. Per the germline V gene, CDR1 is MRHNA and CDR2 is SNTAGT. This CDR3 comprises 14 residues. The ends were cut back, 2 bases at V and 3 bases at J, with 9 bases in the middle. The CDR3: CASSDGGETDTQYF. In DNA, the CDR3 is TGTGCCAGCAGTGACGGAGGGGAAACAGATACGCAGTATTTT.

The gene calls are TRBV7-9 and TRBJ2-7, with TRBD1 matching over 7 bases. The V gene's germline CDR1 is SEHNR and CDR2 FQNEAQ (reference sequence). The CDR3 runs to 13 residues. V dropped 3 bases and J dropped 3; count of bases not matched to a gene: 2. CDR3 DNA sequence: TGTGCCAGCAGCTTGGGACAGAACTACGAGCAGTACTTC. Amino acids: CASSLGQNYEQYF.

The chain couples TRBV27 to TRBJ1-1; D is undetermined. This CDR3 has 14 amino acids. Trimming removed 6 bases at V and 1 base at J, with 12 bases between. CDR1 is MNHEY and CDR2 is SMNVEV in the germline V gene (reference sequence). The CDR3 DNA is TGTGCCAGCAGATTGATACAGCAGAACACTGAAGCTTTCTTT. Translated, it gives CASRLIQQNTEAFF.

This chain links TRBV7-2 with TRBJ1-5, with a tentative D call TRBD1 (6 bases). The V and J ends lost 1 base and 5 bases respectively, with 9 bases between them. The CDR3 is 14 amino acids. CDR1 is SGHTA and CDR2 is FQGNSA in the germline V gene. The CDR3 reads CASSLESGDQPQHF. In nucleotides, the CDR3 is TGTGCCAGCAGCTTAGAGTCAGGGGATCAGCCCCAGCATTTT.

This clone was seen a single time. The CDR3 nucleotides read TGTGCCTGGAGTGCGGGAGGCGAGCAGTACGTC. Translation: CAWSAGGEQYV. The gene calls are TRBV30 and TRBJ2-7; TRBD2 matches at 7 bases. Germline V gene sequence: CDR1 GTSNPN, CDR2 SVGIG (reference sequence). V was clipped by 1 base and J by 6 bases; unmatched bases: 0. This CDR3 comprises 11 residues.

Only a few counts were recorded for this clone. V is TRBV11-2 and J is TRBJ2-1; 7 bases map to TRBD2. CDR3 length equals 13 residues. The V gene end was trimmed by 3 bases and the J gene end by 6 bases; junction bases not matched to a gene: 2. Germline V CDR1 and CDR2: SGHAT, FQNNGV. CDR3 amino acids: CASSFASGNEQFF. CDR3 sequence (DNA): TGTGCCAGCAGCTTTGCTAGCGGCAATGAGCAGTTCTTC.

The chain links TRBV18 to TRBJ2-7; 7 bases fit TRBD1. Germline V gene sequence: CDR1 KGHSH, CDR2 LQKENI. V dropped 3 bases and J dropped 3; count of bases not matched to a gene: 5. There are 14 residues in the CDR3. CDR3 DNA: TGTGCCAGCTCACCTTCAGGGGGTGGCTACGAGCAGTACGTC. As protein: CASSPSGGGYEQYV.

In its sample, this clone is medium-sized. The DNA for the CDR3 is TGTGCCAGCAGAGACATTGACAGGGACACTGAAGCTTTCTTT. It encodes CASRDIDRDTEAFF. This chain links TRBV6-4 with TRBJ1-1, with TRBD1 identical over 7 bases. V was pared by 6 bases and J by 3 bases, with 7 bases of the junction left unmatched. The germline CDR1 and CDR2 sequences are MRHNA and SNTAGT. The CDR3 has 14 residues.

The chain recombines TRBV11-2 with TRBJ2-1, with 14 positions matching TRBD2. Trimming cost V 6 bases and J 8 bases; bases outside gene matches: 12. This CDR3 is 17 amino acids long. The germline gives CDR1 SGHAT, CDR2 FQNNGV. CDR3 loop: CASRFLPTSGRAHEQFF. CDR3 bases: TGTGCCAGCAGGTTTCTCCCGACTAGCGGGAGGGCACATGAGCAGTTCTTC.

The chain has TRBV6-5 and TRBJ2-1, with a weak D call TRBD1 (6 bases). The CDR3 extends over 13 amino acids. The germline V gene has CDR1 MNHEY and CDR2 SVGAGI. Trimming stripped 6 bases from V and 6 bases from J, with 12 bases between. The CDR3 region has the DNA TGTGCCAGCAGGGGCTGGACAGTCAATGAGCAGTTCTTC. It codes for CASRGWTVNEQFF.

This rearrangement joins TRBV7-9 to TRBJ2-1, with 8 bases identical to TRBD2. Trimming at V came to 5 bases and at J to 2 bases, leaving 11 bases not matched to a gene. Per the germline V gene, CDR1 is SEHNR and CDR2 is FQNEAQ (reference sequence). The CDR3 runs to 17 residues. The CDR3 DNA follows: TGTGCCAGCAGCGAGTCTTCAAGCGGGAGCCCCTACAATGAGCAGTTCTTC. Translation: CASSESSSGSPYNEQFF.

This sequence joins TRBV7-6 and TRBJ2-1; D is perhaps TRBD2 (6 bases). CDR3 length equals 15 residues. CDR1 is SGHVS and CDR2 is FNYEAQ in the germline V gene. V was pared by 2 bases and J by 6 bases, with 14 bases between. Here the CDR3 reads CASSLMGRDLNEQFF. The CDR3 DNA is TGTGCCAGCAGCTTAATGGGGCGGGACCTCAATGAGCAGTTCTTC.

This clone came up once. The CDR3 sequence is CASTPTTGAVRDTQYF. The CDR3 coding sequence is TGTGCCAGCACCCCAACCACAGGGGCGGTCCGAGATACGCAGTATTTT. This rearrangement joins TRBV28 to TRBJ2-3; 7 bases agree with TRBD1. The J segment lost 5 bases and the V segment lost 7 bases, leaving 15 bases of the junction unmatched. Per the germline V gene, CDR1 is MDHEN and CDR2 is SYDVKM. The CDR3 length is 16 residues.

V is TRBV19 and J is TRBJ1-2; TRBD1 aligns across 11 bases. There are 14 residues in the CDR3. Trimming took 6 bases from V and 6 from J; bases not matched to a gene: 6. Germline V gene data show CDR1 as LNHDA and CDR2 as SQIVND (reference sequence). In DNA form, the CDR3 reads TGTGCCAGTAGGACGGACAGGGGGCTCGATGGCTACACCTTC. It specifies CASRTDRGLDGYTF. Full variable domain (missing parts from reference TRBV19 and TRBJ1-2): DGGITQSPKYLFRKEGQNVTLSCEQNLNHDAMYWYRQDPGQGLRLIYYSQIVNDFQKGDIAEGYSVSREKKESFPLTVTSAQKNPTAFYLCASRTDRGLDGYTFGSGTRLTVV.

The CDR3 loop reads CASHPRGQGPNEKLFF. As DNA, the CDR3 is TGCGCCAGCCACCCTCGAGGTCAGGGGCCTAATGAAAAACTGTTTTTT. The chain employs TRBV5-1 and TRBJ1-4, with a tentative D call TRBD1 (6 bases). The CDR3 has 16 amino acids. The germline gives CDR1 SGHRS, CDR2 YFSETQ. Trimming left V 7 bases short and J 3 bases short, with 19 bases between.

The chain joins TRBV10-2 to TRBJ1-2; D remains ambiguous. The CDR3 runs 14 residues. V shed 2 bases and J shed 7 bases, with 14 bases lying between them. The V gene's germline CDR1 is WSHSY and CDR2 SAAADI. Here the CDR3 reads CASSEINGKRGYTF. As DNA, the CDR3 is TGCGCCAGCAGTGAGATTAATGGGAAGCGTGGCTACACCTTC.

This clone appeared once. The chain combines TRBV7-9 with TRBJ2-1, with D tentatively TRBD2 (5 bases). The ends were cut back, 5 bases at V and 7 bases at J, with 18 bases in the middle. Germline CDR1 reads SEHNR; CDR2 reads FQNEAQ (reference sequence). The CDR3 sequence is 15 residues long. This CDR3 is CASSIVGTTSNEQFF. The CDR3 DNA reads as TGTGCCAGCAGCATCGTCGGCACTACTAGTAATGAGCAGTTCTTC.

The chain has TRBV11-2 and TRBJ2-7; possible D gene TRBD2, 5 bases. This CDR3 is 13 amino acids long. Trimming took 5 bases from V and 6 from J, leaving 14 bases between them. From germline, CDR1 is SGHAT and CDR2 FQNNGV. The CDR3 is CASSEMRESEQYF. The CDR3 nucleotides are TGTGCCAGCAGCGAGATGAGGGAAAGCGAGCAGTACTTC. The variable domain in full, completed from reference TRBV11-2 and TRBJ2-7, reads EAGVAQSPRYKIIEKRQSVAFWCNPISGHATLYWYQQILGQGPKLLIQFQNNGVVDDSQLPKDRFSAERLKGVDSTLKIQPAKLEDSAVYLCASSEMRESEQYFGPGTRLTVT.

The rearrangement uses TRBV19 and TRBJ1-1; 8 bases are shared with TRBD1. Germline CDR1 is LNHDA and CDR2 is SQIVND (reference sequence). V trimming: 8 bases; J trimming: 6 bases; junction bases outside the gene matches: 11. The length of the CDR3 is 14 residues. CDR3 residues: CASSDTGTGAEAFF. CDR3 DNA sequence: TGTGCCAGTTCGGACACCGGGACAGGCGCTGAAGCTTTCTTT. Full variable domain (missing parts from reference TRBV19 and TRBJ1-1): DGGITQSPKYLFRKEGQNVTLSCEQNLNHDAMYWYRQDPGQGLRLIYYSQIVNDFQKGDIAEGYSVSREKKESFPLTVTSAQKNPTAFYLCASSDTGTGAEAFFGQGTRLTVV.

Notes on this clone: The sample holds other DNA sequences that translate to the same CDR3. This rearrangement joins TRBV29-1 to TRBJ2-5; D unresolved. This CDR3 has 11 residues. Germline V gene lookup returns CDR1 SQVTM and CDR2 ANQGSEA. Trimming removed 6 bases from V and 2 bases from J, with 7 bases in between. Here the CDR3 reads CSVDRQETQYF. The CDR3 region has the DNA TGCAGCGTCGATAGACAAGAGACCCAGTACTTC. Combining the CDR3 with reference TRBV29-1 and TRBJ2-5 gives the whole variable domain SAVISQKPSRDICQRGTSLTIQCQVDSQVTMMFWYRQQPGQSLTLIATANQGSEATYESGFVIDKFPISRPNLTFSTLTVSNMSPEDSSIYLCSVDRQETQYFGPGTRLLVL.

The chain recombines TRBV19 with TRBJ2-1, with 11 bases matching TRBD2. The CDR3 has 14 residues. The germline gives CDR1 LNHDA, CDR2 SQIVND (reference sequence). With V trimmed by 7 bases and J by 9 bases, 8 bases remained unmatched. The CDR3 region is CASTSTLAGGEQFF. The CDR3 DNA follows: TGTGCCAGTACCTCCACCCTAGCGGGAGGTGAGCAGTTCTTC.